This TCR beta chain was recovered during a study of blood T cell repertoires in COVID-19. This CDR3 spans 14 amino acids. The V gene's germline CDR1 is SGHRS and CDR2 YFSETQ. Trimming took off 4 bases at V and 2 bases at J, with 11 bases between the two ends. Sequencing used immunoSEQ multiplex PCR; TCRdb keeps in-frame clones, though not all of them. The table lists tens of thousands of clones, roughly 80% of them singletons. This clone was seen more than once but under ten times. The V gene is TRBV5-1, the J gene TRBJ2-3, with D hard to call. Sequenced material: peripheral blood. This TCR came from a man between 45 and 60 years old with acute or convalescent COVID-19. Written as DNA, the CDR3 is TGCGCCAGCAGCACGGCAGGATTCACAGATACGCAGTATTTT. Translating gives CASSTAGFTDTQYF. Complete variable domain (other parts from reference TRBV5-1 and TRBJ2-3): KAGVTQTPRYLIKTRGQQVTLSCSPISGHRSVSWYQQTPGQGLQFLFEYFSETQRNKGNFPGRFSGRQFSNSRSEMNVSTLELGDSALYLCASSTAGFTDTQYFGPGTRLTVL.